The clone carrying this T cell receptor (beta chain) rates as medium-sized. Every patient was untreated before thyroid surgery. This specimen belongs to a study of metastatic and nonmetastatic thyroid tumors. The CDR3 totals 14 residues. V lost 6 bases and J lost 1, with 10 bases in between. The V gene's germline CDR1 is MNHEY and CDR2 SVGEGT. TCRdb called clones again from the PCR reads with MiXCR. The data show about 22,000 clones, with around 19% seen just once and 2.5% to 3% held by the top ten. This TCR was sampled from a male donor with papillary thyroid cancer or a benign thyroid nodule (not recorded which). Some clones in this sample may be carry-over from other donors' samples. Sequencing was carried out using adjacent normal tissue. This chain joins TRBV6-2 or TRBV6-3 and TRBJ2-4; the D is unclear. Here the CDR3 DNA reads TGTGCCAGCAGCCTCGCTTTGGCCAAAAACATTCAGTACTTC. Protein: CASSLALAKNIQYF.